The 5 T cell receptor beta chains reported below all come from one sample, sequenced in a study of cytomegalovirus exposure and HLA in healthy donors. PCR used 60 Vbeta primers and 13 Jbeta primers. TCRdb's copy holds only in-frame clones and misses some; the assay was immunoSEQ multiplex PCR. The repertoire consists of around 120,000 clones, with 78% occurring once and the leading ten covering 5.5% to 8%. The specimen sequenced was PBMCs. These receptors came from a woman between 40 and 50 years old in good health and CMV-seronegative.

This sequence joins TRBV10-1 and TRBJ2-7; 8 positions match TRBD2. The trim removed 3 bases at V and 1 base at J, leaving 11 bases unmatched. The CDR3 is 17 amino acids. Germline lookup yields CDR1 WNHNN and CDR2 SYGVQD (reference sequence). The CDR3 sequence is CASSDSSRLANSYEQYF. The CDR3 DNA sequence: TGCGCCAGCAGTGACTCCTCCCGACTAGCGAATTCCTACGAGCAGTACTTC.

V usage is TRBV4-1 and J usage is TRBJ1-2, with D unresolved. From germline, CDR1 is MGHRA and CDR2 YSYEKL. This CDR3 region has 15 residues. The V end was cut by 6 bases, the J end by 6 bases, with 20 bases between. The CDR3 region has the DNA TGCGCCAGCAGGACAAGGATAAACCATCCCCATGGCTACACCTTC. Translated, it gives CASRTRINHPHGYTF.

V and J are TRBV10-1 and TRBJ2-7; no reliable D call. The V end was cut by 0 bases, the J end by 6 bases, with 12 bases between. The germline V gene encodes CDR1 WNHNN and CDR2 SYGVQD (reference sequence). The CDR3 has 14 residues. The chain's CDR3 is CASSESIDTREQYF. CDR3 DNA sequence: TGCGCCAGCAGTGAGTCTATAGACACTCGCGAGCAGTACTTC.

The chain is built from TRBV27 and TRBJ2-7; 15 nucleotides match TRBD2. CDR3 length equals 15 residues. The V segment lost 3 bases and the J segment 3 bases; nucleotides outside the gene matches: 0. Germline V gives CDR1 MNHEY, CDR2 SMNVEV (reference sequence). CDR3 bases: TGTGCCAGCAGTTTGGGACTAGCGGGAGGCTACGAGCAGTACTTC. Its protein is CASSLGLAGGYEQYF.

This clone appeared a single time. The chain has TRBV5-1 and TRBJ1-4, with TRBD1 as a possible D gene (6 bases). The CDR3 contains 15 residues. V lost 2 bases and J 3 bases, leaving 11 bases between the germline ends. Germline V gene data show CDR1 as SGHRS and CDR2 as YFSETQ. As DNA, the CDR3 is TGCGCCAGCAGCTTTCGGGGGGCGGCTAATGAAAAACTGTTTTTT. Translation: CASSFRGAANEKLFF. The full variable domain, completed using reference TRBV5-1 and TRBJ1-4, is KAGVTQTPRYLIKTRGQQVTLSCSPISGHRSVSWYQQTPGQGLQFLFEYFSETQRNKGNFPGRFSGRQFSNSRSEMNVSTLELGDSALYLCASSFRGAANEKLFFGSGTQLSVL.